This is a list of T cell receptor beta chains from one sample in a study of CXCR4 blockade with PD-1 therapy in pancreatic cancer. TCRdb keeps only in-frame clones here, not all; method: immunoSEQ multiplex PCR. The table records fewer than 10,000 clones, roughly 55% of them present only once. Sequencing used tumor tissue. All receptors come from a human donor with pancreatic ductal adenocarcinoma. Each CDR3 is given with its conserved first and last residue. The order of the fields is J gene, V gene, D gene, clone size, CDR3 DNA, CDR3 protein. The D gene is left open where the match is weak. The listing skips clone size in some rows; elsewhere it reads once, few, many or a size class.

>TRBJ2-3|TRBV6-8|-|-
TGTGCCAGCAGTTACGGGACAAACACAGATACGCAGTATTTT
CASSYGTNTDTQYF
>TRBJ2-2|TRBV15|-|once
TGTGCCACCAGCCGGGACGGGTTCCGCACCGGGGAGCTGTTTTTT
CATSRDGFRTGELFF
>TRBJ2-3|TRBV19|-|-
TGTGCCAGTAGGGGGGTAGATACGCAGTATTTT
CASRGVDTQYF
>TRBJ1-3|TRBV27|-|few
TGTGCCATCGTAGTAATCCCCAGCTCTGGAAACACCATATATTTT
CAIVVIPSSGNTIYF
>TRBJ2-1|TRBV18|-|-
TGTGCCAGCTCACCCGGAAATGAAGCGCACGATGAGCAGTTCTTC
CASSPGNEAHDEQFF
>TRBJ2-2|TRBV5-1|-|-
TGCGCCAGCATGTGGAGAACGGGAGACGGGGAGCTGTTTTTT
CASMWRTGDGELFF
>TRBJ1-1|TRBV28|-|-
TGTGCCAGCAGTCTAGGTGGCATGAACACTGAAGCTTTCTTT
CASSLGGMNTEAFF
>TRBJ1-1|TRBV9|-|medium-sized
TGTGCCAGCAGCGTAGATTGGGGGGACGCTGAAGCTTTCTTT
CASSVDWGDAEAFF
>TRBJ1-3|TRBV7-6|-|-
TGTGCCAGCAGCTTGGGAGAGAGCTACTCTGGAAACACCATATATTTT
CASSLGESYSGNTIYF
>TRBJ2-2|TRBV7-5|-|-
TGTGCCAGCAGCGCAACGACAGTAGCGGACGGGGAGCTGTTTTTT
CASSATTVADGELFF
>TRBJ2-3|TRBV11-3|TRBD2|medium-sized
TGTGCCAGCTTAGGGGACTACCTCACAGATACGCAGTATTTT
CASLGDYLTDTQYF
>TRBJ2-3|TRBV19|-|-
TGTGCCAGTACAAGACGGGCTGTTCCCACAGATACGCAGTATTTT
CASTRRAVPTDTQYF
>TRBJ2-7|TRBV11-3|TRBD2|-
TGTGCCAGCAGAGATCATAGCGGGGGGGCTTCCGAGCAGTACTTC
CASRDHSGGASEQYF
>TRBJ2-7|TRBV9|TRBD1|-
TGTGCCAGCAGCGTATCGGTGGGACAGCCCTACGAGCAGTACTTC
CASSVSVGQPYEQYF
>TRBJ2-6|TRBV6-8|TRBD1|few
TGTGCCAGTACCGACAGGGCCGGGGCCAACATCCTGACTTTC
CASTDRAGANILTF
>TRBJ2-5|TRBV29-1|TRBD2|once
TGCAGCGTTCCTAGCGGGAGGGCCGTCCGGGAGACCCAGTACTTC
CSVPSGRAVRETQYF
>TRBJ1-1|TRBV18|TRBD1|once
TGTACCAGCTCGACAGGGAAGAACACTGAAGCTTTCTTT
CTSSTGKNTEAFF
>TRBJ1-1|TRBV18|-|-
TGTGCCAGCTCACCCTCGGGAGGGGGAACTGAAGCTTTCTTT
CASSPSGGGTEAFF